A single sample is the source of the 29 T cell receptor beta chains below, sequenced in a study of blood T cell repertoires in COVID-19 (TCRdb year 2020). The library was obtained by the immunoSEQ multiplex PCR assay. What TCRdb holds here is the immuneACCESS table cut down to in-frame rearrangements. Part of the clones is not present; checked against another copy, under half of the missing clones reflect an unresolved V gene, and the others are unexplained. In this sample the table shows approximately 69,000 clones, 82% of which occur a single time. Of the sample, approximately 15% falls within the top ten clones. Material: peripheral blood. Every receptor here comes from a woman of 80 years or more with acute or convalescent COVID-19.

The count of this clone is one. This chain links TRBV4-3 with TRBJ2-7, with 10 nucleotides matching TRBD1. V gave up 4 bases and J gave up 2 bases; unmatched junction bases: 5. In germline, CDR1 is LGHNA, CDR2 YSLEER. The CDR3 is 15 residues long. CDR3 protein: CASSLGTGVTYEQYF. Written as DNA, the CDR3 is TGCGCCAGCAGCCTCGGGACAGGGGTAACCTACGAGCAGTACTTC.

This clone was counted a single time. The chain carries TRBV29-1 and TRBJ2-3, with D unresolved. There are 10 residues in the CDR3. Germline loops: CDR1 SQVTM, CDR2 ANQGSEA. V lost 6 bases to trimming and J lost 4 bases, with 5 bases between them. CDR3 sequence: CSVAADTQYF. The CDR3 DNA reads TGCAGCGTCGCGGCAGATACGCAGTATTTT.

The CDR3 loop is CATSRDGTGWNYGYTF. CDR3 DNA: TGTGCCACCAGCAGAGATGGGACAGGTTGGAACTATGGCTACACCTTC. The chain recombines TRBV15 with TRBJ1-2, with 8 positions matching TRBD1. This CDR3 comprises 16 residues. CDR1 and CDR2 from the germline V gene are LNHNV and YYDKDF (reference sequence). The V gene end was trimmed by 0 bases and the J gene end by 2 bases; junction bases not matched to a gene: 5.

This clone was detected only a few times. The chain combines TRBV6-4 with TRBJ2-6; TRBD2 agrees at 8 bases. This CDR3 spans 16 amino acids. Germline CDR1 and CDR2: MRHNA and SNTAGT. After removal of 2 bases from V and 4 bases from J, the junction contained 4 bases not matched to a gene. The CDR3 is CASSDTSGGGANVLTF. CDR3 DNA: TGTGCCAGCAGTGACACTAGCGGAGGGGGGGCCAACGTCCTGACTTTC.

The chain employs TRBV11-2 and TRBJ1-5; the D gene is possibly TRBD1 (5 bases). The CDR3 consists of 16 residues. The V gene lost 4 bases and the J gene lost 5 bases, with 18 bases spanning the gap. Germline loops: CDR1 SGHAT, CDR2 FQNNGV. CDR3 DNA: TGTGCCAGCAGCTCACAGCCCCAGGGAGGGGATCAGCCCCAGCATTTT. It yields the protein CASSSQPQGGDQPQHF.

This chain connects TRBV5-4 to TRBJ2-7; 11 bases are shared with TRBD1. CDR3 size: 15 residues. Germline V gene sequence: CDR1 SGHNT, CDR2 YYREEE (reference sequence). V lost 0 bases and J lost 4; bases outside the gene matches: 3. CDR3 in amino acids: CASSLGGQGAYEQYF. CDR3 sequence (DNA): TGTGCCAGCAGCTTGGGCGGACAGGGGGCATACGAGCAGTACTTC.

The chain recombines TRBV29-1 with TRBJ2-7; 13 bases agree with TRBD2. The length of the CDR3 is 14 residues. Germline V CDR1 and CDR2: SQVTM, ANQGSEA. The V and J ends lost 7 bases and 1 base, in that order; junction bases with no gene match: 4. The CDR3 coding sequence is TGCAGCGCTGGACTAGCGGGAGTGTCCTACGAGCAGTACTTC. Its translation: CSAGLAGVSYEQYF.

This clone was seen at least ten times. The chain links TRBV15 to TRBJ1-4, with 7 bases fitting TRBD1. The CDR3 is 15 residues long. Germline V gene sequence: CDR1 LNHNV, CDR2 YYDKDF (reference sequence). The junction had 1 base not matched to a gene; V was cut back by 0 bases and J by 3 bases. For the CDR3, the DNA is TGTGCCACCAGCAGAGACGGGACAGCTAATGAAAAACTGTTTTTT. It translates to CATSRDGTANEKLFF.

CDR3 sequence: CASSLAGTRSTDTQYF. CDR3 in DNA: TGTGCCAGCAGTTTGGCCGGGACACGAAGCACAGATACGCAGTATTTT. The rearrangement uses TRBV27 and TRBJ2-3; D possibly corresponds to TRBD1 (6 bases). The V gene's germline CDR1 is MNHEY and CDR2 SMNVEV (reference sequence). This CDR3 has 16 amino acids. Trimming removed 3 bases at V and 0 bases at J, with 13 bases between.

This chain connects TRBV7-3 to TRBJ2-2, with 7 positions matching TRBD2. The V gene end was trimmed by 2 bases and the J gene end by 1 base; junction bases not matched to a gene: 4. CDR1 is SGHTA, CDR2 FQGTGA, per germline. The CDR3 covers 16 residues. CDR3 in amino acids: CASSLVTSLNTGELFF. In DNA, the CDR3 is TGTGCCAGCAGCTTAGTGACTAGCTTGAACACCGGGGAGCTGTTTTTT.

The chain joins TRBV20-1 to TRBJ2-7; possibly TRBD2 for D (6 bases). The V end was cut by 5 bases, the J end by 7 bases, with 12 bases between. CDR1 and CDR2 (germline): DFQATT, SNEGSKA (reference sequence). The CDR3 length is 11 residues. DNA for the CDR3: TGCAGTGCTCGCCGGGACTTAGAGCAGTACTTC. Amino acid sequence: CSARRDLEQYF.

The chain carries TRBV19 and TRBJ2-1; D might be TRBD2 (6 bases). CDR1 is LNHDA and CDR2 is SQIVND in the germline V gene (reference sequence). The CDR3 is made up of 15 amino acids. Trimming took off 1 base at V and 8 bases at J, with 15 bases between the two ends. CDR3: CASSIVGGVDDEQFF. The CDR3 nucleotides are TGTGCCAGTAGTATAGTGGGAGGAGTTGATGATGAGCAGTTCTTC. The whole variable domain, remainder taken from reference TRBV19 and TRBJ2-1, is DGGITQSPKYLFRKEGQNVTLSCEQNLNHDAMYWYRQDPGQGLRLIYYSQIVNDFQKGDIAEGYSVSREKKESFPLTVTSAQKNPTAFYLCASSIVGGVDDEQFFGPGTRLTVL.

The V and J genes are TRBV19 and TRBJ1-1; 7 nucleotides line up with TRBD1. Trimming cost V 8 bases and J 5 bases; bases outside gene matches: 14. CDR3 length: 15 residues. Germline V gives CDR1 LNHDA, CDR2 SQIVND (reference sequence). The CDR3 nucleotides read TGTGCCAGTTCTAGTATGGAGGGGGCGAAGACTGAAGCTTTCTTT. This gives the protein CASSSMEGAKTEAFF.

The V call is TRBV5-1, the J call TRBJ2-7, with D possibly TRBD2 on 5 matching bases. V gave up 3 bases and J gave up 3 bases, with 16 bases separating them. Germline values: CDR1 SGHRS, CDR2 YFSETQ. This CDR3 has 15 residues. The CDR3 protein is CASSSQLGGFYEQYF. The CDR3 region has the DNA TGCGCCAGCAGCTCCCAACTAGGAGGTTTCTACGAGCAGTACTTC.

The chain combines TRBV2 with TRBJ1-4, with 7 bases lining up with TRBD1. Per the germline V gene, CDR1 is SNHLY and CDR2 is FYNNEI. The CDR3 runs 15 residues. J lost 5 bases, V lost 4 bases, and 7 bases had no gene match. CDR3 nucleotide sequence: TGTGCCAGCAGTGGATCGGGACAGCCGAATGAAAAACTGTTTTTT. It translates to CASSGSGQPNEKLFF.

The CDR3 DNA reads as TGTGCCAGCAGTTCTCGACTAGTCTACGAGCAGTACTTC. This sequence encodes CASSSRLVYEQYF. This chain uses TRBV6-1 with TRBJ2-7; D perhaps matches TRBD2 (6 bases). CDR3 size: 13 residues. V lost 5 bases and J 3 bases, leaving 11 bases between the germline ends. The germline V gene has CDR1 MNHNS and CDR2 SASEGT.

The chain couples TRBV5-4 to TRBJ1-6; D unclear. V lost 0 bases, J lost 7 bases, and 8 bases lay in between. The CDR3 has 14 residues. CDR1 SGHNT and CDR2 YYREEE come from the germline V gene (reference sequence). The CDR3 region is CASSLEGGNSPLHF. The DNA of the CDR3 is TGTGCCAGCAGCTTGGAGGGAGGAAATTCACCCCTCCACTTT.

The chain recombines TRBV9 with TRBJ2-7, with 10 positions matching TRBD2. The CDR3 contains 15 residues. With 0 bases clipped from V and 6 bases from J, the junction kept 6 bases outside the gene matches. Germline V gene sequence: CDR1 SGDLS, CDR2 YYNGEE. The CDR3 bases are TGTGCCAGCAGCGTAGAGGCTAGCGGGAGTCGCGAGCAGTACTTC. This codes for CASSVEASGSREQYF.

The J gene is TRBJ2-7, the V gene TRBV6-5, with 8 bases aligning to TRBD1. CDR1 is MNHEY, CDR2 SVGAGI, per germline. The CDR3 length is 13 residues. The V segment lost 10 bases and the J segment 2 bases; nucleotides outside the gene matches: 7. The CDR3 nucleotides are TGTGCCACCCGGACAGGGAGGCCCTACGAGCAGTACTTC. It codes for CATRTGRPYEQYF.

The V call is TRBV28, the J call TRBJ2-5; TRBD2 might be the D (5 bases). This CDR3 is 15 amino acids long. The V gene's germline CDR1 is MDHEN and CDR2 SYDVKM. V lost 5 bases and J 2 bases, leaving 15 bases between the germline ends. The chain's CDR3 is CASSLTEGRQETQYF. The CDR3 DNA sequence: TGTGCCAGCAGTCTCACCGAGGGCCGGCAAGAGACCCAGTACTTC.

The chain carries TRBV5-1 and TRBJ2-1; 10 bases agree with TRBD2. Germline loops: CDR1 SGHRS, CDR2 YFSETQ. This CDR3 comprises 15 residues. Trimming removed 4 bases from V and 4 bases from J; junction bases left unmatched: 5. CDR3: CASSTGTSAYNEQFF. CDR3 in DNA: TGCGCCAGCAGCACCGGGACTAGCGCTTACAATGAGCAGTTCTTC.

The chain couples TRBV6-2 or TRBV6-3 to TRBJ2-7, with 7 positions matching TRBD2. Per germline, CDR1 MNHEY and CDR2 SVGEGT. CDR3 size: 15 residues. Trimming cost V 0 bases and J 3 bases; bases outside gene matches: 5. The CDR3 DNA follows: TGTGCCAGCAGTTACTCCCTAGCGGTAAGCTACGAGCAGTACTTC. Translating gives CASSYSLAVSYEQYF.

The chain's CDR3 is CASSESTSGVRNEQFF. The CDR3 DNA follows: TGCGCCAGCAGTGAGTCGACGTCGGGAGTCCGCAATGAGCAGTTCTTC. This chain joins TRBV10-1 and TRBJ2-1, with D possibly TRBD2 on 6 matching bases. Per the germline V gene, CDR1 is WNHNN and CDR2 is SYGVQD (reference sequence). The germline V and J ends were trimmed by 0 bases and 6 bases, with 15 bases remaining between them. The length of the CDR3 is 16 residues.

A few counts support this clone. V gene TRBV10-2 combines with J gene TRBJ2-7, with D possibly TRBD2 on 5 matching bases. Trimming removed 8 bases at V and 0 bases at J, with 14 bases between. The CDR3 has 14 residues. CDR1 is WSHSY and CDR2 is SAAADI in the germline V gene. In DNA, the CDR3 is TGCGCCAGCCAGAGGGAAACCATCTCCTACGAGCAGTACTTC. Its translation is CASQRETISYEQYF.

V and J are TRBV6-5 and TRBJ1-1, with TRBD1 matching over 7 bases. CDR3 length: 14 amino acids. Germline V lookup: CDR1 MNHEY, CDR2 SVGAGI. With 6 bases clipped from V and 1 base from J, the junction kept 5 bases outside the gene matches. For the CDR3, the DNA is TGTGCCAGCAGGGTACAGGGGACGAACACTGAAGCTTTCTTT. Translation gives CASRVQGTNTEAFF.

The V and J genes are TRBV5-4 and TRBJ1-2; 8 bases align to TRBD1. The germline CDR1 and CDR2 sequences are SGHNT and YYREEE (reference sequence). V dropped 4 bases and J dropped 1; count of bases not matched to a gene: 9. This CDR3 contains 16 residues. The CDR3 protein is CASSPNLGQGNYGYTF. CDR3 bases: TGTGCCAGCAGCCCCAATCTCGGACAGGGTAACTATGGCTACACCTTC.

The V gene is TRBV2, the J gene TRBJ2-7; 8 bases align to TRBD2. Germline CDR1 and CDR2: SNHLY and FYNNEI. The CDR3 spans 14 residues. V shed 4 bases, J shed 6 bases, and the junction held 8 bases outside the gene matches. The CDR3 DNA follows: TGTGCCAGCAGTGGGGCAGGGACTAGGCTCGAGCAGTACTTC. This translates into CASSGAGTRLEQYF.

The genes are TRBV7-2 and TRBJ2-5; possibly TRBD1 for D (8 bases). Trimming shortened V by 5 bases and J by 4 bases, and 14 bases separated the two germline ends. There are 14 residues in the CDR3. Germline CDR1 and CDR2: SGHTA and FQGNSA. CDR3 amino acids: CASSPTGGVETQYF. The CDR3 bases are TGTGCCAGCAGCCCCACAGGGGGGGTAGAGACCCAGTACTTC.

This chain uses TRBV20-1 with TRBJ2-5, with 7 bases matching TRBD2. Germline CDR1 is DFQATT and CDR2 is SNEGSKA (reference sequence). Trimming at V came to 3 bases and at J to 5 bases, leaving 12 bases not matched to a gene. The CDR3 runs 15 residues. CDR3 protein: CSASRREIFKETQYF. In nucleotides, the CDR3 is TGCAGTGCTAGTAGGCGGGAGATCTTTAAGGAGACCCAGTACTTC.